These T cell receptor beta chains were read from a single sample in a study of CD8+CD57+ T cells in acquired aplastic anemia. TCRdb analysed the reads with MiXCR anew, one entry per CDR3 protein. The sample contains more than 100,000 distinct CDR3 sequences, roughly 40% of which appear only once. The specimen was sorted CD4+, CD8+, or CD8+CD57+ T cells (not recorded which) from PBMCs. These receptors all stem from a human donor in good health, serving as a control. Both conserved end residues are part of each CDR3. Fields, in order: D gene, J gene, V gene, clone size, CDR3 protein, CDR3 DNA. The D gene is left open where the match is weak. A clone size is listed for some rows: how often the clone was seen (once, few, many), or a class if it is expanded.

. TRBJ1-5 TRBV24-1 . CATSDLPQHF TGTGCCACCAGTGATTTGCCCCAGCATTTT
. TRBJ2-7 TRBV19 . CASSPGVYEQYF TGTGCCAGTAGTCCTGGGGTGTACGAGCAGTACTTC
. TRBJ1-4 TRBV18 . CASSPGIVDEKLFF TGTGCCAGCTCACCAGGGATTGTTGATGAAAAACTGTTTTTT
. TRBJ2-4 TRBV12-3/TRBV12-4 . CASSSAGQLAKNIQYF TGTGCCAGCAGTTCGGCGGGACAGCTAGCCAAAAACATTCAGTACTTC
TRBD1 TRBJ2-5 TRBV5-1 . CASSRQGAVRRETQYF TGCGCCAGCAGCCGACAGGGGGCGGTGAGGCGAGAGACCCAGTACTTC
TRBD1 TRBJ2-7 TRBV24-1 . CATGTGGLRYEQYF TGTGCCACCGGGACAGGGGGCCTTAGGTACGAGCAGTACTTC
TRBD1 TRBJ1-2 TRBV28 many CASNVGQEHGYTF TGTGCCAGCAACGTCGGACAGGAACATGGCTACACCTTC
TRBD2 TRBJ2-1 TRBV7-9 many CASTAWGGSSYNEQFF TGTGCCAGCACCGCCTGGGGGGGGAGCTCCTACAATGAGCAGTTCTTC
TRBD1 TRBJ1-2 TRBV5-1 . CASSLAVGQGDGYTF TGCGCCAGCAGCTTGGCCGTGGGACAGGGGGATGGCTACACCTTC
TRBD1 TRBJ1-2 TRBV10-3 . CASRQGAVGYTF TGTGCCAGCAGACAGGGGGCGGTTGGCTACACCTTC
TRBD1 TRBJ2-7 TRBV6-1 . CASRRQGARIYEQYF TGTGCCAGCAGACGACAGGGGGCGCGAATCTACGAGCAGTACTTC
. TRBJ1-5 TRBV28 few CASRNRQLLTRRGNQPQHF TGTGCCAGCCGCAATCGACAACTCCTCACAAGAAGGGGCAATCAGCCCCAGCATTTT
. TRBJ1-2 TRBV10-2 many CASSDRQVANYGYTF TGCGCCAGCAGTGACCGACAGGTGGCTAACTATGGCTACACCTTC
. TRBJ1-6 TRBV7-9 many CASSSDGYRPYNSPLHF TGTGCCAGCAGCTCGGACGGGTACCGACCCTATAATTCACCCCTCCACTTT
. TRBJ2-3 TRBV4-1 . CASSQDVDSTDTQYF TGCGCCAGCAGCCAAGATGTGGACTCCACAGATACGCAGTATTTT
. TRBJ2-7 TRBV12-5 . CARGRVGRSYEQYF TGTGCTAGGGGGAGAGTGGGCAGAAGCTACGAGCAGTACTTC
. TRBJ1-2 TRBV29-1 once CSVDSGGAYGYTF TGCAGCGTTGATTCGGGGGGCGCCTATGGCTACACCTTC
. TRBJ1-3 TRBV6-1 many CASSETVNSGNTIYF TGTGCCAGCAGTGAAACAGTCAACTCTGGAAACACCATATATTTT
TRBD1 TRBJ2-7 TRBV19 few CASSMLGGKEQYF TGTGCCAGTAGTATGTTAGGGGGCAAGGAGCAGTACTTC
TRBD2 TRBJ2-1 TRBV15 many CATSRERGGYNEQFF TGTGCCACCAGCAGAGAGCGGGGGGGATACAATGAGCAGTTCTTC
. TRBJ2-1 TRBV12-3/TRBV12-4 many CASRAGLGEQFF TGTGCCAGCAGAGCAGGGTTGGGTGAGCAGTTCTTC
. TRBJ2-7 TRBV5-4 few CASSLDRAYEQYF TGTGCCAGCAGCTTGGACAGGGCCTACGAGCAGTACTTC
. TRBJ1-6 TRBV10-1 . CASSEWGEPLHF TGCGCCAGCAGTGAGTGGGGTGAACCCCTCCACTTT
. TRBJ2-5 TRBV7-9 many CASSLAMETQYF TGTGCCAGCAGCTTAGCTATGGAGACCCAGTACTTC
. TRBJ2-3 TRBV7-9 many CASSLALTIADTQYF TGTGCCAGCAGCTTAGCGCTAACAATTGCAGATACGCAGTATTTT
TRBD1 TRBJ2-1 TRBV2 . CASSAYGTGLNEQFF TGTGCCAGCAGTGCGTACGGGACAGGGCTGAATGAGCAGTTCTTC
. TRBJ1-1 TRBV2 . CASSYDMEAFF TGTGCCAGCAGTTACGACATGGAAGCTTTCTTT
. TRBJ1-2 TRBV30 many CAWSEDYGYTF TGTGCCTGGAGTGAGGATTATGGCTACACCTTC
TRBD2 TRBJ2-7 TRBV2 . CASSVGLAGGSSEQYF TGTGCCAGCAGTGTGGGACTAGCGGGAGGGAGTAGCGAGCAGTACTTC
. TRBJ1-1 TRBV29-1 many CSVEVRGPNTEAFF TGCAGCGTTGAAGTCCGGGGCCCGAACACTGAAGCTTTCTTT
. TRBJ2-7 TRBV7-2 many CASSLVVYEQYF TGTGCCAGCAGCTTAGTTGTCTACGAGCAGTACTTC
TRBD2 TRBJ2-7 TRBV5-1 . CASSSGLAGARAYF TGCGCCAGCAGCTCCGGACTAGCGGGGGCCAGGGCGTACTTC
. TRBJ2-7 TRBV6-5 many CASSYSRQSPTYEQYF TGTGCCAGCAGTTACTCGAGACAGTCTCCTACCTACGAGCAGTACTTC
. TRBJ1-1 TRBV20-1 many CSGQTDDTEAFF TGCAGTGGACAGACAGACGACACTGAAGCTTTCTTT
. TRBJ1-5 TRBV19 many CASSIVGGLNQPQHF TGTGCCAGTAGTATAGTAGGTGGGCTAAATCAGCCCCAGCATTTT
. TRBJ1-4 TRBV11-3 . CASSFVGGHGEKLFF TGTGCCAGCAGTTTCGTAGGGGGGCATGGTGAAAAACTGTTTTTT
. TRBJ1-5 TRBV6-1 many CASSAPRGPQRRNQPQHF TGTGCCAGCAGTGCCCCGAGGGGACCTCAAAGGCGCAATCAGCCCCAGCATTTT
. TRBJ2-7 TRBV2 few CASREIGEQYF TGTGCCAGCAGGGAAATAGGCGAGCAGTACTTC
. TRBJ1-6 TRBV4-2 . CASSRPDGGWNSPLHF TGTGCCAGCAGCCGACCCGACGGGGGCTGGAATTCACCCCTCCACTTT
. TRBJ1-2 TRBV2 many CASSEERRYGYTF TGTGCCAGCAGTGAGGAACGGAGATATGGCTACACCTTC
. TRBJ2-3 TRBV6-5 many CATSERSDTQYF TGTGCCACCTCCGAACGGTCAGATACGCAGTATTTT
. TRBJ1-1 TRBV18 . CASSPPAAGTVGTEAFF TGTGCCAGCTCACCACCTGCGGCAGGGACCGTGGGCACTGAAGCTTTCTTT
TRBD2 TRBJ2-1 TRBV11-2 . CASSLGSGTSAPGKQFF TGTGCCAGCAGCTTGGGGTCCGGGACTAGCGCCCCCGGTAAGCAGTTCTTC
. TRBJ2-7 TRBV18 . CASSPIFRTEQHF TGTGCCAGCTCACCAATCTTTCGAACAGAACAGCACTTC
. TRBJ2-1 TRBV4-1 many CASRHGQSSSYNEQFF TGCGCCAGCAGGCACGGACAGTCGAGCTCCTACAATGAGCAGTTCTTC